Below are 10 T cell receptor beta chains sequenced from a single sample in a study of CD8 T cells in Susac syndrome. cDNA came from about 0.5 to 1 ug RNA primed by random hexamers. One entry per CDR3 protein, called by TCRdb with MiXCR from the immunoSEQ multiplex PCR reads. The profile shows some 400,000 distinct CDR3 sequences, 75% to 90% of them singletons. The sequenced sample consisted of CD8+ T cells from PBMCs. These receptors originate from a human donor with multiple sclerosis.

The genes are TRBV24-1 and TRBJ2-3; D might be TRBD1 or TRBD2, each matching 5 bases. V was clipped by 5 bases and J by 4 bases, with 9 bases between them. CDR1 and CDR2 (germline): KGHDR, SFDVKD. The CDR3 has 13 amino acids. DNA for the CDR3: TGTGCCACCAGTGTGGGGGACGCAGATACGCAGTATTTT. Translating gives CATSVGDADTQYF.

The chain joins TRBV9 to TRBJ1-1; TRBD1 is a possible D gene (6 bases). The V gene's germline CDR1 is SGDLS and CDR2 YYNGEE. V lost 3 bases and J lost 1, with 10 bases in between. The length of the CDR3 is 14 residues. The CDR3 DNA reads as TGTGCCAGCAGCGCAGACAGGCAGAACACTGAAGCTTTCTTT. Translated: CASSADRQNTEAFF. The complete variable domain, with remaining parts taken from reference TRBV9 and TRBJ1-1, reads DSGVTQTPKHLITATGQRVTLRCSPRSGDLSVYWYQQSLDQGLQFLIQYYNGEERAKGNILERFSAQQFPDLHSELNLSSLELGDSALYFCASSADRQNTEAFFGQGTRLTVV.

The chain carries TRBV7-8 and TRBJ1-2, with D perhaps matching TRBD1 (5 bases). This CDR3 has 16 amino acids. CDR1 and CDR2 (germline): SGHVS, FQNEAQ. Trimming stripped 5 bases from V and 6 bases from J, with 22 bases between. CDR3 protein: CASSQQLTDSLHGYTF. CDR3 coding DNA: TGTGCCAGCAGCCAACAACTTACTGACAGCCTCCATGGCTACACCTTC.

CDR3: CASSEGTGQMNTEAFF. The CDR3 bases are TGTGCCAGCAGTGAAGGGACAGGCCAGATGAACACTGAAGCTTTCTTT. This rearrangement joins TRBV6-1 to TRBJ1-1, with 7 bases lining up with TRBD1. The germline gives CDR1 MNHNS, CDR2 SASEGT. V lost 1 base, J lost 0 bases, and 5 bases stayed unmatched. CDR3 length: 16 amino acids.

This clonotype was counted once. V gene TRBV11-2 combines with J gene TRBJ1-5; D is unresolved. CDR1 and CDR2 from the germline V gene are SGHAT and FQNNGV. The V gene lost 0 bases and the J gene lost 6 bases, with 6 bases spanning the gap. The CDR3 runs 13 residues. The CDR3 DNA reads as TGTGCCAGCAGCTTAGAGTACGGTCAGCCCCAGCATTTT. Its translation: CASSLEYGQPQHF. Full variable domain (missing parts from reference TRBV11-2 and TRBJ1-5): EAGVAQSPRYKIIEKRQSVAFWCNPISGHATLYWYQQILGQGPKLLIQFQNNGVVDDSQLPKDRFSAERLKGVDSTLKIQPAKLEDSAVYLCASSLEYGQPQHFGDGTRLSIL.

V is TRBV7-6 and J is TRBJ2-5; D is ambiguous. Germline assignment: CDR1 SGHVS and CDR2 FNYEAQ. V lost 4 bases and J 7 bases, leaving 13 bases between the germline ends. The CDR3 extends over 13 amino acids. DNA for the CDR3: TGTGCCAGCAGCTCCGGACCCTTCGCGACCCAGTACTTC. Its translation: CASSSGPFATQYF.

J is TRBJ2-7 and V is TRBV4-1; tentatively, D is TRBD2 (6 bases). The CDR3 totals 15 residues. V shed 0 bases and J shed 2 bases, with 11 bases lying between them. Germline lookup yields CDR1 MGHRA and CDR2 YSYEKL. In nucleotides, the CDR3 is TGCGCCAGCAGCCAAGATAGCGGAGAAGCCTACGAGCAGTACTTC. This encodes CASSQDSGEAYEQYF.

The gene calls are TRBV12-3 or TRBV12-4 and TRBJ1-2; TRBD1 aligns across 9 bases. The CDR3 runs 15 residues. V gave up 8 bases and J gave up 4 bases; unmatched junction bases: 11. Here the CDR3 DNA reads TGTGCCAGCGGATCATTACAGGGGGCGGCCTATGGCTACACCTTC. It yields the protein CASGSLQGAAYGYTF.

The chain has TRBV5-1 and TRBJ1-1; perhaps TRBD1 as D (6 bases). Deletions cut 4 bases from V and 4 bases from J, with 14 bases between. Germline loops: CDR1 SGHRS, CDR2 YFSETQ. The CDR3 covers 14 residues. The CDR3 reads CASSQGHLSTEAFF. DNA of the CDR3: TGCGCCAGCAGCCAGGGACACCTGAGCACTGAAGCTTTCTTT.

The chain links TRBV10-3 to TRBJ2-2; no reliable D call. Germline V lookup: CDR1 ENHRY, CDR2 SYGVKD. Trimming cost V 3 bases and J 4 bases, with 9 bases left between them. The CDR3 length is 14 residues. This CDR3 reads CAISEVGSTGELFF. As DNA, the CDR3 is TGTGCCATCAGTGAAGTGGGATCCACCGGGGAGCTGTTTTTT.